The rows below give T cell receptor beta chains drawn from one sample of a study of blood T cell repertoires in COVID-19. The table came from immunoSEQ multiplex PCR; TCRdb's copy has only in-frame clones and leaves some out. Here the sample spans hundreds of thousands of clones, 85% to 90% being singletons. Input material: PBMCs or T cells enriched from blood (not recorded which). The receptors here all came from a man aged 18 to 30 who had recovered from COVID-19. Both conserved end residues are part of each CDR3. The D gene is left open where the match is weak. Not every row has a clone size; where given, it reads once, few, many or a size class.

d_gene | j_gene | v_gene | abundance | CDR3aa | CDR3nt
- | TRBJ2-7 | TRBV19 | - | CASRGVGSEQYF | TGTGCCAGTAGAGGGGTAGGGTCCGAGCAGTACTTC
TRBD1 | TRBJ2-2 | TRBV4-2 | - | CASSQDYRGYTGELFF | TGTGCCAGCAGCCAAGACTACAGGGGATACACCGGGGAGCTGTTTTTT
- | TRBJ2-7 | TRBV20-1 | - | CSASAGLEYEQYF | TGCAGTGCTAGTGCCGGACTGGAATACGAGCAGTACTTC
TRBD2 | TRBJ2-3 | TRBV12-5 | - | CASGMGLAEGDTQYF | TGTGCTAGTGGTATGGGACTAGCCGAGGGAGATACGCAGTATTTT
TRBD2 | TRBJ2-7 | TRBV9 | once | CASSVASGPTYEQYF | TGTGCCAGCAGCGTAGCTAGCGGGCCTACCTACGAGCAGTACTTC
- | TRBJ2-7 | TRBV6-1 | - | CASSEVPEDYEQYF | TGTGCCAGCAGTGAAGTGCCAGAGGACTACGAGCAGTACTTC
- | TRBJ1-1 | TRBV6-5 | - | CASTQRQGEAFF | TGTGCCAGCACCCAAAGGCAGGGAGAAGCTTTCTTT
TRBD2 | TRBJ2-7 | TRBV19 | - | CASSSPSLAGESYEQYF | TGTGCCAGTAGTAGCCCCTCTCTAGCGGGGGAATCCTACGAGCAGTACTTC
- | TRBJ1-1 | TRBV28 | - | CASSAMLSGSGEAFF | TGTGCCAGCAGTGCCATGTTGTCCGGGAGCGGTGAAGCTTTCTTT
TRBD1 | TRBJ1-5 | TRBV15 | - | CATSRGGQGSQPQHF | TGTGCCACCAGCAGAGGGGGACAGGGCAGTCAGCCCCAGCATTTT
TRBD2 | TRBJ2-7 | TRBV10-2 | - | CASSESTGLPYEQYF | TGCGCCAGCAGTGAGTCCACGGGACTACCCTACGAGCAGTACTTC
- | TRBJ1-1 | TRBV20-1 | - | CSASGAATQESEAFF | TGCAGTGCTAGTGGGGCGGCTACACAGGAGTCTGAAGCTTTCTTT
TRBD1 | TRBJ2-2 | TRBV29-1 | - | CSVDRGPGELFF | TGCAGCGTTGACAGGGGGCCCGGGGAGCTGTTTTTT
- | TRBJ1-2 | TRBV6-1 | - | CASSEIVVNPGYGYTF | TGTGCCAGCAGTGAAATAGTCGTGAACCCCGGCTATGGCTACACCTTC
- | TRBJ2-5 | TRBV5-1 | once | CASSLDQGETQYF | TGCGCCAGCAGCTTGGATCAGGGGGAGACCCAGTACTTC
TRBD1 | TRBJ2-2 | TRBV5-1 | once | CASSRQTGGTGELFF | TGCGCCAGCAGCCGGCAAACAGGGGGCACCGGGGAGCTGTTTTTT
- | TRBJ2-7 | TRBV5-6 | - | CASSLDGRGSYEQYF | TGTGCCAGCAGCTTGGACGGCAGGGGATCCTACGAGCAGTACTTC
- | TRBJ1-4 | TRBV4-1 | - | CASSQFSGQINEKLFF | TGCGCCAGCAGCCAATTCTCAGGACAGATTAATGAAAAACTGTTTTTT